The rows below give T cell receptor beta chains drawn from one sample of a study of shared clonotypes between healthy human individuals. Some clones are missing from TCRdb's copy, which holds only in-frame ones; the method was immunoSEQ multiplex PCR. The sample holds about 490,000 clones; over 60% are singletons and the top ten take 10% to 15%. The sequenced material came from PBMCs. The receptors stem from a woman aged 40-49 years in good health. Some clones in this sample may be carry-over from other donors' samples. The CDR3 runs from the conserved cysteine through the conserved F or W.

CDR3 protein,V gene,J gene
CASSSSGTGEFYGYTF,TRBV7-9,TRBJ1-2
CAPKGTGGCEQYF,TRBV11-3,TRBJ2-7
CATSRGGRGAHTF,TRBV28,TRBJ1-2
CASKSRGPSYEQYF,TRBV27,TRBJ2-7
CAGLGRGTYNEQFF,TRBV7-9,TRBJ2-1
CASSPSMTGSETQYF,TRBV5-1,TRBJ2-5
CASGRWRNEKLFF,TRBV5-4,TRBJ1-4
CSTEVGDTQYF,TRBV29-1,TRBJ2-3
CASSIPVGTEYF,TRBV28,TRBJ2-7
CAWRYWTGGYSYEQYF,TRBV30,TRBJ2-7
CASSGAGGPSNEQFF,TRBV7-2,TRBJ2-1
CASSFYGQVWIYGYTF,TRBV7-2,TRBJ1-2
CASSLETGIFGYTF,TRBV7-2,TRBJ1-2
CASSPETSTDTQYF,TRBV18,TRBJ2-3
CASSVSGGNTGELFF,TRBV9,TRBJ2-2
CASSPGGGPYNEQFF,TRBV7-9,TRBJ2-1
CASSGGVGYGYTF,TRBV9,TRBJ1-2
CASSDSIASEQYF,TRBV6-4,TRBJ2-7
CASSLRASVNTEAFF,TRBV7-8,TRBJ1-1
CASSLWGENSPLHF,TRBV28,TRBJ1-6
CASSERGGGNTIYF,TRBV6-1,TRBJ1-3
CASSVGGQNYGYTF,TRBV9,TRBJ1-2
CASSHFPADTQYF,TRBV7-2,TRBJ2-3
CASSLEGGTTDTQYF,TRBV7-9,TRBJ2-3
CASSPSPSGNTIYF,TRBV11-2,TRBJ1-3
CASSLRGSYEQYF,TRBV5-4,TRBJ2-7
CASSQLTGGAKNIQYF,TRBV4-1,TRBJ2-4
CASSLGRVSTGELFF,TRBV28,TRBJ2-2
CASSGGQGARLAFF,TRBV2,TRBJ1-1
CASSSTPGELFF,TRBV7-7,TRBJ2-2
CASSLGIQGNQETQYF,TRBV5-5,TRBJ2-5
CASSGKRGHTDTQYF,TRBV5-1,TRBJ2-3
CASSPGGTEAFF,TRBV19,TRBJ1-1
CASSLGTSGDEQFF,TRBV7-2,TRBJ2-1
CASSFSGDHNEQFF,TRBV5-1,TRBJ2-1
CASSDDRGDEQYF,TRBV25-1,TRBJ2-7
CASSIDLGAYNEQFF,TRBV19,TRBJ2-1
CASSVLAGEGEQFF,TRBV7-9,TRBJ2-1
CSVDGLGYEQYF,TRBV29-1,TRBJ2-7
CASSTRSATNEKLFF,TRBV9,TRBJ1-4
CASSEVYSNQPQHF,TRBV2,TRBJ1-5
CASSISVAGELFF,TRBV11-2,TRBJ2-2
CASSLWGTSGTYEQYF,TRBV27,TRBJ2-7
CASIFAPGTSPLQETQYF,TRBV2,TRBJ2-5
CASSSPGGGTDTQYF,TRBV5-4,TRBJ2-3
CASRRGGATLYEQYF,TRBV27,TRBJ2-7
CASSLTNSNQPQHF,TRBV27,TRBJ1-5
CASSRNRGGGNTIYF,TRBV7-9,TRBJ1-3